This TCR beta chain was observed in a study of shared clonotypes between healthy human individuals. About the research overall: Every donor yielded three CD4 naive, three CD4 memory, two CD8 naive and one CD8 memory plate.

Naive CD8 populations comprised CD45RO-negative cells positively selected for CCR7, excluding terminally differentiated effector memory CD45RA+ cells. The germline gives CDR1 LGHNA, CDR2 YSLEER. This CDR3 is 17 amino acids long. V gave up 3 bases and J gave up 5 bases; unmatched junction bases: 9. Profiling relied on immunoSEQ multiplex PCR, and the TCRdb table lists in-frame clones only, not all of them. The data contain a few million clones, 90% to 95% of them singletons. The origin of this receptor is a man aged 18 to 29 in good health. Some clones in this sample may be carry-over from other donors' samples. The rearrangement joins TRBV4-3 to TRBJ2-2; 10 nucleotides agree with TRBD1. Sequencing was done on a sample of naive CD8+ T cells from PBMCs. The CDR3 DNA follows: TGCGCCAGCAGCCACTATGGGACAGGGGAGGGAACCGGGGAGCTGTTTTTT. This gives the protein CASSHYGTGEGTGELFF.